The 18 T cell receptor beta chains listed next were all sequenced from one sample in a study of cytomegalovirus exposure and HLA in healthy donors. A multiplex PCR was run with 60 Vbeta primers and 13 Jbeta primers. Using immunoSEQ multiplex PCR, the repertoire was profiled, and TCRdb retains in-frame clones only, with some absent. The repertoire holds 150,000 to 200,000 clones, with about 76% as singletons. The sample consisted of PBMCs. The receptors were gathered from a male donor in good health and CMV-seropositive.

The chain combines TRBV30 with TRBJ2-5; TRBD2 is a possible D gene (6 bases). The CDR3 length is 16 residues. V was cut by 4 bases and J by 5 bases, with 23 bases left in between. Germline V gene sequence: CDR1 GTSNPN, CDR2 SVGIG (reference sequence). CDR3 DNA sequence: TGTGCCTGGAACTCCCTGGGACTTCTTAATAGGGAGACCCAGTACTTC. Protein product: CAWNSLGLLNRETQYF.

V usage is TRBV9 and J usage is TRBJ1-3; no firm D call. V dropped 4 bases and J dropped 5 bases, with 7 bases sitting between them. Germline CDR1 is SGDLS and CDR2 is YYNGEE. This CDR3 has 12 amino acids. This CDR3 is CASSPSRNTIYF. CDR3 DNA sequence: TGTGCCAGCAGCCCATCTAGAAACACCATATATTTT.

V usage is TRBV5-4 and J usage is TRBJ2-3; 8 bases line up with TRBD1. The V and J ends lost 4 bases and 6 bases, in that order; junction bases with no gene match: 7. Germline-derived CDR1 and CDR2 are SGHNT and YYREEE (reference sequence). The CDR3 loop spans 14 amino acids. The chain's CDR3 is CASSPRQGRDTQYF. The CDR3 nucleotides are TGTGCCAGCAGCCCAAGACAGGGGCGGGATACGCAGTATTTT.

The V and J genes are TRBV4-3 and TRBJ2-7; 9 bases fit TRBD2. Unmatched junction bases numbered 6, after V lost 0 bases and J lost 3 bases. Germline CDR1 LGHNA, CDR2 YSLEER. This CDR3 is 16 amino acids long. This CDR3 is CASSQERYSGGYEQYF. The CDR3 nucleotides are TGCGCCAGCAGCCAAGAAAGGTATAGCGGGGGCTACGAGCAGTACTTC.

V is TRBV5-1 and J is TRBJ2-7, with 8 nucleotides matching TRBD1. V shed 0 bases, J shed 3 bases, and the junction held 8 bases outside the gene matches. This CDR3 has 16 amino acids. Per the germline V gene, CDR1 is SGHRS and CDR2 is YFSETQ. The CDR3 coding sequence is TGCGCCAGCAGCTTGGGAGTTGGACAGGGTAACTACGAGCAGTACTTC. It encodes CASSLGVGQGNYEQYF.

V and J are TRBV7-2 and TRBJ1-5; 10 bases agree with TRBD1. Germline lookup yields CDR1 SGHTA and CDR2 FQGNSA. The V gene end was trimmed by 4 bases and the J gene end by 6 bases; junction bases not matched to a gene: 9. This CDR3 region has 16 residues. CDR3 in amino acids: CASSWSPGTGVQPQHF. For the CDR3, the DNA is TGTGCCAGCAGCTGGTCGCCCGGGACAGGGGTTCAGCCCCAGCATTTT. Drawing the rest from reference TRBV7-2 and TRBJ1-5, the complete variable domain is GAGVSQSPSNKVTEKGKDVELRCDPISGHTALYWYRQSLGQGLEFLIYFQGNSAPDKSGLPSDRFSAERTGGSVSTLTIQRTQQEDSAVYLCASSWSPGTGVQPQHFGDGTRLSIL.

The genes are TRBV6-5 and TRBJ2-7, with 8 bases aligning to TRBD1. CDR1 is MNHEY and CDR2 is SVGAGI in the germline V gene. Trimming cost V 6 bases and J 6 bases; bases outside gene matches: 10. CDR3 length: 14 residues. CDR3 loop: CASRLRQGLSEQYF. CDR3 sequence (DNA): TGTGCCAGCAGGCTTCGACAGGGGTTAAGCGAGCAGTACTTC.

The chain uses TRBV7-9 and TRBJ1-5; D unresolved. V was pared by 2 bases and J by 7 bases, with 9 bases between. The CDR3 is made up of 13 amino acids. Germline V gene data show CDR1 as SEHNR and CDR2 as FQNEAQ (reference sequence). The CDR3 here is CASSLTRGQPQHF. The CDR3 nucleotides are TGTGCCAGCAGCTTAACAAGAGGGCAGCCCCAGCATTTT.

The V and J genes are TRBV7-6 and TRBJ1-2; the D gene is possibly TRBD1 (6 bases). From germline, CDR1 is SGHVS and CDR2 FNYEAQ. This CDR3 has 17 amino acids. Trimming stripped 1 base from V and 2 bases from J, with 17 bases between. This CDR3 reads CASSLEATGFRNYGYTF. The CDR3 region has the DNA TGTGCCAGCAGCTTAGAGGCTACAGGGTTTAGGAACTATGGCTACACCTTC. Full variable domain (outside the CDR3, taken from reference TRBV7-6 and TRBJ1-2): GAGVSQSPRYKVTKRGQDVALRCDPISGHVSLYWYRQALGQGPEFLTYFNYEAQQDKSGLPNDRFSAERPEGSISTLTIQRTEQRDSAMYRCASSLEATGFRNYGYTFGSGTRLTVV.

J is TRBJ1-1 and V is TRBV9; perhaps TRBD1 as D (5 bases). V lost 0 bases, J lost 0 bases, and 9 bases lay in between. The germline CDR1 and CDR2 sequences are SGDLS and YYNGEE. CDR3 size: 15 residues. CDR3 nucleotide sequence: TGTGCCAGCAGCGTAGGGGGGGACCTGAACACTGAAGCTTTCTTT. It is translated as CASSVGGDLNTEAFF.

The chain uses TRBV6-5 and TRBJ2-7; 8 bases align to TRBD1. This CDR3 is built from 16 residues. V dropped 3 bases and J dropped 2; count of bases not matched to a gene: 9. Germline V CDR1 and CDR2: MNHEY, SVGAGI. The chain's CDR3 is CASSYQWQGAAYEQYF. The CDR3 coding sequence is TGTGCCAGCAGTTATCAATGGCAGGGGGCAGCCTACGAGCAGTACTTC.

The chain employs TRBV15 and TRBJ1-5; 11 positions agree with TRBD1. CDR3 length: 15 amino acids. The V gene end was trimmed by 3 bases and the J gene end by 7 bases; junction bases not matched to a gene: 5. Germline lookup yields CDR1 LNHNV and CDR2 YYDKDF (reference sequence). The CDR3 reads CATSRDRGPSQPQHF. CDR3 nucleotide sequence: TGTGCCACCAGCAGGGACAGGGGGCCAAGCCAGCCCCAGCATTTT.

The gene calls are TRBV21-1 and TRBJ2-3; the tabulated D call, TRBD2, remains unverified against the DNA. TRBV21-1 is flagged as a pseudogene. The CDR3 totals 17 residues. CDR3 sequence (DNA): TGTGCCAGCAGCCCCGGAGCTGAACCTTATAGCACAGATACGCAGTATTTT. Translating it yields CASSPGAEPYSTDTQYF.

The CDR3 DNA follows: TGTGCCAGCTCACCAATATTTTCACAACGCCTTGGAGGGACTAATGAAAAACTGTTTTTT. Translation: CASSPIFSQRLGGTNEKLFF. The chain has TRBV18 and TRBJ1-4; D is ambiguous. Germline V gene lookup returns CDR1 KGHSH and CDR2 LQKENI. The CDR3 runs 20 residues. The V end lost 2 bases, the J end lost 2 bases, and 24 bases lay between the germline ends.

This chain connects TRBV19 to TRBJ1-6; 7 bases are a match to TRBD1. V was pared by 10 bases and J by 5 bases, with 11 bases of the junction left unmatched. Germline CDR1 LNHDA, CDR2 SQIVND (reference sequence). There are 15 residues in the CDR3. The CDR3 DNA sequence: TGTGCCACCAAGAGGGACAGCGTAGATAATTCACCCCTCCACTTT. This gives the protein CATKRDSVDNSPLHF.

The V and J genes are TRBV2 and TRBJ2-2; D ambiguous. Germline CDR1 is SNHLY and CDR2 is FYNNEI. The CDR3 has 15 amino acids. Trimming left V 0 bases short and J 4 bases short, with 9 bases between. CDR3 sequence (DNA): TGTGCCAGCAGTGAAGCACTGCTCACCACCGGGGAGCTGTTTTTT. Amino acid sequence: CASSEALLTTGELFF. The full variable domain, rest sourced from reference TRBV2 and TRBJ2-2, is EPEVTQTPSHQVTQMGQEVILRCVPISNHLYFYWYRQILGQKVEFLVSFYNNEISEKSEIFDDQFSVERPDGSNFTLKIRSTKLEDSAMYFCASSEALLTTGELFFGEGSRLTVL.

The chain joins TRBV5-1 to TRBJ2-3, with a weak D call TRBD2 (6 bases). The germline V gene encodes CDR1 SGHRS and CDR2 YFSETQ. This CDR3 contains 16 residues. V was trimmed by 0 bases and J by 4 bases, leaving 15 bases between them. CDR3 DNA: TGCGCCAGCAGCTTGGATAGCGGACTTCGGGCAGATACGCAGTATTTT. Translating gives CASSLDSGLRADTQYF.

This clone was counted once. The chain couples TRBV29-1 to TRBJ2-1; 10 bases align to TRBD2. The junction had 12 bases not matched to a gene; V was cut back by 7 bases and J by 9 bases. Germline V gives CDR1 SQVTM, CDR2 ANQGSEA. CDR3 length: 14 residues. In nucleotides, the CDR3 is TGCAGCGCTCAACTAGCGGGGAGAAGGGGTGAGCAGTTCTTC. As protein: CSAQLAGRRGEQFF.